What follows are 15 T cell receptor beta chains derived from one specimen sequenced in a study of regulatory T cells in long-lasting Graves disease. Arm-PCR of CDR3 regions and iRepertoire HTBI primers were used to build TCR beta libraries. TCRdb independently ran MiXCR on the multiplex PCR reads; one entry per CDR3 protein. The sample yields approximately 440,000 distinct CDR3 sequences, around 15% seen once. As to time point: newly diagnosed GD, antithyroid drugs for less than 3 months. Scientists built the TCR library using RNA that was extracted from PBMCs. These sequences were also reported in another study, on T cells in Graves' hyperthyroidism and ophthalmopathy.

This specimen consisted of peripheral blood mononuclear cells (PBMCs), obtained at new diagnosis, from a patient treated with antithyroid drugs. These receptors were obtained from a man aged 40-55 years with Graves disease.

This clonotype was seen at least ten times. This rearrangement joins TRBV2 to TRBJ1-1, with 7 bases identical to TRBD1. In germline, CDR1 is SNHLY, CDR2 FYNNEI. There are 13 residues in the CDR3. Losses at the gene ends were 5 bases for V and 7 bases for J; bases not matched to a gene: 7. The CDR3 sequence: CASSLTGVGEAFF. The CDR3, as DNA: TGTGCCAGCAGTCTAACAGGGGTCGGTGAAGCTTTCTTT.

This sequence joins TRBV7-3 and TRBJ2-1; D might be TRBD2 (5 bases). The CDR3 consists of 14 residues. The germline CDR1 and CDR2 sequences are SGHTA and FQGTGA. V was shortened by 2 bases and J by 7 bases, with 12 bases between the two germline ends. The DNA of the CDR3 is TGTGCCAGCAGCTTACTCGTGGGAGTTAATGAGCAGTTCTTC. Encoded protein: CASSLLVGVNEQFF.

This clonotype was seen many times. The chain uses TRBV24-1 and TRBJ2-1, with D unresolved. In germline, CDR1 is KGHDR, CDR2 SFDVKD. CDR3 length: 16 residues. The ends were cut back, 3 bases at V and 3 bases at J, with 14 bases in the middle. The CDR3 spells CATSDLVPKGYNEQFF. The CDR3 region has the DNA TGTGCCACCAGTGATCTCGTCCCAAAAGGCTACAATGAGCAGTTCTTC.

The gene calls are TRBV2 and TRBJ2-2; 12 nucleotides agree with TRBD1. There are 17 residues in the CDR3. Germline assignment: CDR1 SNHLY and CDR2 FYNNEI. With V trimmed by 6 bases and J by 6 bases, 11 bases remained unmatched. The DNA for the CDR3 is TGTGCCAGCAGCCCCGGGACAGGGGGCAAAAGGGCCGGGGAGCTGTTTTTT. Translated, it gives CASSPGTGGKRAGELFF.

V gene TRBV20-1 combines with J gene TRBJ2-6; 8 nucleotides align to TRBD1. J gave up 0 bases and V 5 bases, and 3 bases lay outside the gene matches. CDR3 length: 15 residues. The V gene's germline CDR1 is DFQATT and CDR2 SNEGSKA (reference sequence). In nucleotides, the CDR3 is TGCAGTGCTCAGGGGGCGATCTCTGGGGCCAACGTCCTGACTTTC. It translates to CSAQGAISGANVLTF.

The sample holds many counts of this clonotype. This sequence joins TRBV3-1 and TRBJ2-1, with TRBD1 as a possible D gene (6 bases). With 3 bases removed from V and 4 bases from J, the gap between germline ends came to 13 bases. The CDR3 length is 15 residues. CDR1 LGHDT and CDR2 YNNKEL come from the germline V gene (reference sequence). The CDR3, as DNA: TGTGCCAGCAGCCAGGCAGGGGTTGGGTACAATGAGCAGTTCTTC. Its protein is CASSQAGVGYNEQFF.

This clonotype was found many times. The rearrangement uses TRBV9 and TRBJ2-2; no clear D gene. The CDR3 runs 13 residues. Germline V gene sequence: CDR1 SGDLS, CDR2 YYNGEE. V was trimmed by 0 bases and J by 7 bases, leaving 7 bases between them. The CDR3 region has the DNA TGTGCCAGCAGCGTAGAGGTGGACGGGGAGCTGTTTTTT. Its translation: CASSVEVDGELFF.

In its sample, this clonotype was seen many times. The junction departs from germline at one end; a sequencing error may be responsible. The gene calls are TRBV5-1 and TRBJ2-2; 7 nucleotides match TRBD2. The germline V gene encodes CDR1 SGHRS and CDR2 YFSETQ. The CDR3 totals 15 residues. In DNA form, the CDR3 reads TGTGCCAGCAGCTCACTAGCGACGAACACCGGGGAGCTGTTTTTT. This encodes CASSSLATNTGELFF. The full variable domain, in which reference TRBV5-1 and TRBJ2-2 provide the parts outside the CDR3, is KAGVTQTPRYLIKTRGQQVTLSCSPISGHRSVSWYQQTPGQGLQFLFEYFSETQRNKGNFPGRFSGRQFSNSRSEMNVSTLELGDSALYLCASSSLATNTGELFFGEGSRLTVL.

The chain combines TRBV5-1 with TRBJ2-5; TRBD1 aligns across 8 bases. This CDR3 spans 15 amino acids. The V and J ends lost 4 bases and 4 bases, in that order; junction bases with no gene match: 9. The germline V gene has CDR1 SGHRS and CDR2 YFSETQ. This CDR3 is CASSPGQGFSETQYF. CDR3 coding DNA: TGCGCCAGCAGCCCAGGACAGGGCTTTTCAGAGACCCAGTACTTC.

The chain couples TRBV20-1 to TRBJ2-7; 9 bases agree with TRBD2. The CDR3 is made up of 16 amino acids. The V gene end was trimmed by 3 bases and the J gene end by 2 bases; junction bases not matched to a gene: 11. CDR1 DFQATT and CDR2 SNEGSKA come from the germline V gene (reference sequence). As DNA, the CDR3 is TGCAGTGCTAGGGGTCTAACTAGCGGGTTCACCTACGAGCAGTACTTC. Translated, it gives CSARGLTSGFTYEQYF.

This clonotype was picked up a small number of times. The V gene is TRBV24-1, the J gene TRBJ2-2, with D possibly being TRBD2 (6 bases). CDR3 length equals 15 residues. Germline values: CDR1 KGHDR, CDR2 SFDVKD. Deletions cut 5 bases from V and 0 bases from J, with 9 bases between. DNA for the CDR3: TGTGCCACCAGTGGACTAGGGCCGAACACCGGGGAGCTGTTTTTT. As protein: CATSGLGPNTGELFF.

V is TRBV18 and J is TRBJ2-7, with TRBD1 matching over 8 bases. This CDR3 region has 12 residues. In germline, CDR1 is KGHSH, CDR2 LQKENI. After removal of 6 bases from V and 6 bases from J, the junction contained 4 bases not matched to a gene. This chain's CDR3 is CASSKDRAEQYF. CDR3 nucleotides: TGTGCCAGCTCCAAGGACAGGGCCGAGCAGTACTTC.

This clonotype was observed at least ten times. The junction and the germline gene differ at one end; a read error may be behind it. This chain uses TRBV2 with TRBJ2-7; TRBD2 matches 9 bases. Germline assignment: CDR1 SNHLY and CDR2 FYNNEI. CDR3 length equals 13 residues. The CDR3 here is CASSHAGLANQHF. CDR3 DNA: TGTGCCAGCAGTCATGCTGGACTAGCGAACCAACACTTC.

A note on this clonotype: A much larger clone sits a single nucleotide away, making a read error possible. The chain is built from TRBV11-2 and TRBJ2-3; D ambiguous. The end of the DNA aligns better with TRBJ2-7, so the J call may be wrong. Germline assignment: CDR1 SGHAT and CDR2 FQNNGV. The CDR3 contains 15 residues. CDR3 protein: CASSPLRASSKKQYF. CDR3 in DNA: TGTGCCAGCAGCCCCTTACGCGCTAGTTCGAAGAAGCAGTACTTC.

V and J are TRBV12-5 and TRBJ1-1; no reliable D call. The CDR3 has 12 amino acids. The V end was cut by 6 bases, the J end by 7 bases, with 12 bases between. Per the germline V gene, CDR1 is LGHNT and CDR2 is FRNRAP. Written as DNA, the CDR3 is TGTGCTAGTGGGCTGGGCCGGGGTGAAGCTTTCTTT. This encodes CASGLGRGEAFF.